What follows are 27 T cell receptor beta chains derived from one specimen sequenced in a study of blood T cell repertoires in COVID-19. The data were produced by immunoSEQ multiplex PCR, yet TCRdb's version contains in-frame clones alone and is incomplete. The sample includes more than 200,000 clones, over 75% of them seen just once. Sequences were obtained from PBMCs or T cells enriched from blood (not recorded which). These receptors all stem from a man in his forties who had recovered from COVID-19.

The rearrangement uses TRBV11-3 and TRBJ1-1, with 7 bases aligning to TRBD1. Germline V gives CDR1 SGHNT, CDR2 YENEEA. CDR3 size: 14 residues. V lost 9 bases to trimming and J lost 0 bases; unmatched junction nucleotides: 7. DNA for the CDR3: TGTGCCAGACACCCGGGACAGCTGAACACTGAAGCTTTCTTT. Its protein product is CARHPGQLNTEAFF. Full variable domain (missing parts from reference TRBV11-3 and TRBJ1-1): EAGVVQSPRYKIIEKKQPVAFWCNPISGHNTLYWYLQNLGQGPELLIRYENEEAVDDSQLPKDRFSAERLKGVDSTLKIQPAELGDSAVYLCARHPGQLNTEAFFGQGTRLTVV.

The genes are TRBV5-1 and TRBJ1-1; possible D gene TRBD1, 6 bases. CDR1 is SGHRS and CDR2 is YFSETQ in the germline V gene. Trimming took off 3 bases at V and 3 bases at J, with 18 bases between the two ends. The CDR3 is made up of 16 amino acids. The CDR3, as DNA: TGCGCCAGCAGCTCTGGACAGCCGTCCGGGTACACTGAAGCTTTCTTT. This sequence encodes CASSSGQPSGYTEAFF. Filled out from reference TRBV5-1 and TRBJ1-1, the complete variable domain reads KAGVTQTPRYLIKTRGQQVTLSCSPISGHRSVSWYQQTPGQGLQFLFEYFSETQRNKGNFPGRFSGRQFSNSRSEMNVSTLELGDSALYLCASSSGQPSGYTEAFFGQGTRLTVV.

The chain recombines TRBV29-1 with TRBJ2-3; D is ambiguous. Trimming pared 2 bases from V and 4 bases from J, leaving 10 bases between. CDR3 size: 13 residues. Germline CDR1 reads SQVTM; CDR2 reads ANQGSEA. The DNA for the CDR3 is TGCAGCGTTGAATCTCTGTTAGCAGATACGCAGTATTTT. This sequence encodes CSVESLLADTQYF.

This chain links TRBV3-1 (or the pseudogene TRBV3-2) with TRBJ2-5; 8 nucleotides align to TRBD2. The germline V gene has CDR1 LGHDT and CDR2 YNNKEL (reference sequence). The CDR3 has 16 residues. V shed 0 bases, J shed 3 bases, and the junction held 6 bases outside the gene matches. The CDR3 protein is CASSQDITSGKETQYF. CDR3 in DNA: TGTGCCAGCAGCCAAGATATTACTAGCGGTAAAGAGACCCAGTACTTC.

This clone was found once. The genes are TRBV19 and TRBJ1-1, with 7 bases that match TRBD1. Looked up from germline, CDR1 is LNHDA and CDR2 is SQIVND (reference sequence). Unmatched junction bases numbered 6, after V lost 1 base and J lost 1 base. The CDR3 sequence is 16 residues long. The CDR3 DNA reads as TGTGCCAGTAGTATAGCCCCGGGACAGCCGAACACTGAAGCTTTCTTT. As protein: CASSIAPGQPNTEAFF.

V is TRBV30 and J is TRBJ2-1, with TRBD2 matching over 10 bases. Looked up from germline, CDR1 is GTSNPN and CDR2 is SVGIG (reference sequence). The trim removed 0 bases at V and 4 bases at J, leaving 6 bases unmatched. This CDR3 contains 16 residues. CDR3 in DNA: TGTGCCTGGAGTGTTGTGTCTAGCGGGAGATACAATGAGCAGTTCTTC. It translates to CAWSVVSSGRYNEQFF.

This rearrangement joins TRBV15 to TRBJ2-1, with 8 bases aligning to TRBD1. Germline CDR1 and CDR2: LNHNV and YYDKDF (reference sequence). The ends lost 5 bases at V and 0 bases at J; junction bases unmatched: 6. There are 16 residues in the CDR3. The CDR3 loop is CATSEDRDSSYNEQFF. In DNA, the CDR3 is TGTGCCACCAGCGAGGACAGGGACAGCTCCTACAATGAGCAGTTCTTC.

A few counts support this clone. V is TRBV2 and J is TRBJ1-3, with unresolved D. Trimming pared 5 bases from V and 4 bases from J, leaving 12 bases between. The CDR3 consists of 14 residues. Per the germline V gene, CDR1 is SNHLY and CDR2 is FYNNEI. DNA for the CDR3: TGTGCCAGCAGTCTCGACATCGCCGGAAACACCATATATTTT. This gives the protein CASSLDIAGNTIYF.

CDR3 protein: CASSKTAYEQYF. The CDR3, as DNA: TGTGCCAGCAGCAAGACAGCCTACGAGCAGTACTTC. The gene calls are TRBV7-2 and TRBJ2-7; perhaps TRBD1 as D (5 bases). Germline CDR1 and CDR2: SGHTA and FQGNSA. The V and J ends lost 5 bases and 2 bases respectively, with 7 bases between them. This CDR3 comprises 12 residues.

The rearrangement joins TRBV9 to TRBJ2-1; the match to TRBD2 covers 9 bases. Trimming cost V 3 bases and J 4 bases; bases outside gene matches: 8. From germline, CDR1 is SGDLS and CDR2 YYNGEE. The CDR3 is 16 residues long. CDR3 in DNA: TGTGCCAGCAGCGCCTCAACTAGCGGGTCTTACAATGAGCAGTTCTTC. Translating it yields CASSASTSGSYNEQFF.

The V gene is TRBV12-5, the J gene TRBJ1-2; D remains ambiguous. CDR1 is LGHNT, CDR2 FRNRAP, per germline. The CDR3 extends over 14 amino acids. Trimming removed 1 base from V and 7 bases from J, with 13 bases in between. In DNA form, the CDR3 reads TGTGCTAGTGGTTTGGACATTCACCAGGTTGGCTACACCTTC. It yields the protein CASGLDIHQVGYTF.

This chain uses TRBV27 with TRBJ2-1; TRBD2 matches 7 bases. Germline V lookup: CDR1 MNHEY, CDR2 SMNVEV (reference sequence). The CDR3 consists of 17 residues. J gave up 7 bases and V 0 bases, and 12 bases lay outside the gene matches. The chain's CDR3 is CASSLSLAGRVWNEQFF. The DNA of the CDR3 is TGTGCCAGCAGTTTATCCTTGGCAGGGAGGGTATGGAATGAGCAGTTCTTC.

The chain is built from TRBV18 and TRBJ2-7; D unclear. Trimming cost V 3 bases and J 4 bases, with 10 bases left between them. Germline loops: CDR1 KGHSH, CDR2 LQKENI. The CDR3 length is 13 residues. The CDR3, as DNA: TGTGCCAGCTCACCCATTGACGGGTACGAGCAGTACTTC. Amino acid sequence: CASSPIDGYEQYF.

The V gene is TRBV2, the J gene TRBJ2-3; D uncertain. Per germline, CDR1 SNHLY and CDR2 FYNNEI. This CDR3 has 15 amino acids. Deletions cut 5 bases from V and 6 bases from J, with 18 bases between. The CDR3 here is CASSRLSRGIDTQYF. CDR3 DNA: TGTGCCAGCAGTCGACTGTCCCGAGGTATCGATACGCAGTATTTT.

The genes are TRBV2 and TRBJ2-1; 7 nucleotides line up with TRBD2. The CDR3 has 14 residues. Germline V CDR1 and CDR2: SNHLY, FYNNEI. Trimming at V came to 1 base and at J to 10 bases, leaving 7 bases not matched to a gene. CDR3 coding DNA: TGTGCCAGCAGTGAAGGGGCGGGAGTGCAGGAGCAGTTCTTC. Its protein is CASSEGAGVQEQFF.

This sequence joins TRBV10-3 and TRBJ1-5; TRBD1 matches 8 bases. Trimming cost V 5 bases and J 7 bases; bases outside gene matches: 4. The germline CDR1 and CDR2 sequences are ENHRY and SYGVKD. This CDR3 contains 13 residues. The DNA of the CDR3 is TGTGCCATCAGTACGGACAGGGACCAGCCCCAGCATTTT. Translation gives CAISTDRDQPQHF.

This clone was seen more than once but under ten times. The chain links TRBV27 to TRBJ1-1, with 12 bases lining up with TRBD1. V lost 7 bases to trimming and J lost 1 base; unmatched junction nucleotides: 1. Looked up from germline, CDR1 is MNHEY and CDR2 is SMNVEV (reference sequence). The CDR3 length is 14 residues. The CDR3 DNA sequence: TGTGCCAGCACGGGACAGGGGGCGAACACTGAAGCTTTCTTT. Its translation: CASTGQGANTEAFF.

The CDR3: CASSQDPTDTEAFF. The CDR3 DNA follows: TGTGCCAGCAGCCAAGACCCGACAGACACTGAAGCTTTCTTT. This chain uses TRBV3-1 (or the pseudogene TRBV3-2) with TRBJ1-1; D perhaps matches TRBD1 (5 bases). Germline assignment: CDR1 LGHDT and CDR2 YNNKEL (reference sequence). The CDR3 length is 14 residues. The ends were cut back, 0 bases at V and 3 bases at J, with 8 bases in the middle.

The chain is built from TRBV7-6 and TRBJ1-5; the match to TRBD1 covers 7 bases. The V segment lost 4 bases and the J segment 0 bases; nucleotides outside the gene matches: 15. CDR1 SGHVS and CDR2 FNYEAQ come from the germline V gene. The CDR3 length is 19 residues. Here the CDR3 DNA reads TGTGCCAGCAGCTGGGGTACCGGGCAGGGGGTTTATAGCAATCAGCCCCAGCATTTT. It is translated as CASSWGTGQGVYSNQPQHF. The full variable domain, its missing parts supplied by reference TRBV7-6 and TRBJ1-5, is GAGVSQSPRYKVTKRGQDVALRCDPISGHVSLYWYRQALGQGPEFLTYFNYEAQQDKSGLPNDRFSAERPEGSISTLTIQRTEQRDSAMYRCASSWGTGQGVYSNQPQHFGDGTRLSIL.

The chain carries TRBV9 and TRBJ2-5, with TRBD2 as a possible D gene (6 bases). The V end was cut by 0 bases, the J end by 5 bases, with 14 bases between. CDR3 length: 15 residues. Looked up from germline, CDR1 is SGDLS and CDR2 is YYNGEE. CDR3 in amino acids: CASSVEYGTLETQYF. The CDR3 DNA is TGTGCCAGCAGCGTAGAATACGGGACTCTGGAGACCCAGTACTTC.

The chain uses TRBV6-2 or TRBV6-3 and TRBJ1-5; no definite D call. Germline CDR1 MNHEY, CDR2 SVGEGT. The CDR3 runs 12 residues. Trimming cost V 2 bases and J 6 bases, with 5 bases left between them. The CDR3 reads CASSYMSQPQHF. CDR3 nucleotide sequence: TGTGCCAGCAGTTACATGAGTCAGCCCCAGCATTTT.

J is TRBJ1-6 and V is TRBV4-1, with D perhaps TRBD1 (5 bases). The CDR3 is 13 residues long. Germline V lookup: CDR1 MGHRA, CDR2 YSYEKL. Trimming removed 4 bases at V and 7 bases at J, with 8 bases between. CDR3 coding DNA: TGCGCCAGCAGCCGACAGATGAATTCACCCCTCCACTTT. Protein sequence: CASSRQMNSPLHF.

The V gene is TRBV14, the J gene TRBJ2-1; possible D gene TRBD2, 6 bases. Trimming left V 3 bases short and J 7 bases short, with 31 bases between. CDR1 SGHDN and CDR2 FVKESK come from the germline V gene. The CDR3 has 20 amino acids. The CDR3 nucleotides are TGTGCCAGCAGCCAGCCTAGAGGGGCGGGATGGCTAGCCTCGCGTAATGAGCAGTTCTTC. Translating it yields CASSQPRGAGWLASRNEQFF.

V gene TRBV27 combines with J gene TRBJ2-3; the match to TRBD2 covers 11 bases. The CDR3 sequence is 17 residues long. The V gene's germline CDR1 is MNHEY and CDR2 SMNVEV (reference sequence). Unmatched junction bases numbered 7, after V lost 5 bases and J lost 0 bases. CDR3 nucleotide sequence: TGTGCCAGCAGTACCTTGACTAGCGGGGTTAGCACAGATACGCAGTATTTT. Its protein is CASSTLTSGVSTDTQYF.

The chain combines TRBV30 with TRBJ1-5; perhaps TRBD1 as D (5 bases). The CDR3 runs 14 residues. CDR1 GTSNPN and CDR2 SVGIG come from the germline V gene (reference sequence). V lost 3 bases and J lost 1, with 10 bases in between. Here the CDR3 reads CAWRPAGSNQPQHF. The CDR3 DNA is TGTGCCTGGAGACCCGCAGGGAGCAATCAGCCCCAGCATTTT.

The sample holds one count of this clone. The chain recombines TRBV30 with TRBJ1-1; no clear D. The CDR3 spans 15 residues. V gave up 8 bases and J gave up 1 base, with 20 bases separating them. CDR1 GTSNPN and CDR2 SVGIG come from the germline V gene (reference sequence). The CDR3 protein is CAAGGPHSPNTEAFF. The DNA for the CDR3 is TGTGCCGCCGGAGGACCGCATTCCCCGAACACTGAAGCTTTCTTT.

The chain employs TRBV27 and TRBJ1-2; 7 bases agree with TRBD1. V dropped 4 bases and J dropped 6; count of bases not matched to a gene: 5. In germline, CDR1 is MNHEY, CDR2 SMNVEV (reference sequence). The CDR3 totals 13 residues. The CDR3 DNA reads as TGTGCCAGCAGTTCAACAGGGGCCCATGGCTACACCTTC. The encoded protein is CASSSTGAHGYTF.